This entry concerns a single T cell receptor (beta chain). There are a few counts of this clonotype. Its antigen remains undetermined. No quality values exist for individual bases; no much larger clone is one base distant. Library generation was performed with PCR. Sequenced using an Illumina HiSeq 2500. Molecular barcoding was employed in the preparation of TCR libraries, with unique molecular identifiers being used to normalize TCRbeta repertoire quantification. TCRdb trimmed the raw reads at Q25, called clones with MiXCR and kept productive beta chains. When rows share a CDR3 protein, they turn into one entry using the most common DNA and genes. Within this sample are about a million distinct CDR3 sequences, with about 30% of them counted one time only. Approximately 30% of the sample goes to the ten largest clones. The treatment or condition label here, explained by the study, means: allogeneic hematopoietic cell transplantation with graft depleted of TCRalphabeta T cells and CD19 B cells. TCRalphabeta/CD19-depleted allogeneic hematopoietic cell grafts were given to the transplant recipients, all of whom were children.

CDR1 and CDR2 (DFQATT, SNEGSKA) derive from the germline V gene (reference sequence). The junction carries 12 bases between V and J, which are trimmed by 6 bases and 1 base respectively. The CDR3 holds 13 amino acids from the cysteine to the phenylalanine. Just CDR3 DNA is preserved here, 39 bases in frame from base 1. This sample is part of a study of T-cell reconstitution after alpha-beta-depleted transplantation in children (dated by TCRdb to about 2016). About the investigation overall: T-cell immune reconstitution after TCRalphabeta/CD19-depleted allogeneic hematopoietic cell transplantation in children was quantitatively tracked in the study by means of TCR repertoire profiling. The paper's findings and limits, for the study overall: In some patients, the high TCRbeta diversity seen at day 60 was put down to recipient T cells and intrathymic progenitors that had survived conditioning. Apparently early alphabetaT-cell count recovery about two months after transplant reportedly relied on only several hundred rapidly expanded clones derived from non-depleted graft cells. Over the following months the frequencies of hyperexpanded clones went down, and after one year T-cell counts and TCRbeta diversity were mostly credited to newly produced T cells.

This receptor chain uses TRBV20-1 and TRBJ1-1; a tentative D call is TRBD1 (5 bases match). The material was PBMCs, mostly from graft donor cells, obtained 360 days after TCRalphabeta/CD19-depleted stem cell transplant. This clonotype was sampled from a boy less than two years old who had a stem cell transplant for SCID, so the T cells may come from the graft donor. At the DNA level, the sequence is TGCAGTGCAGGGGCGCGGTCGAACACTGAAGCTTTCTTT. Protein translation: CSAGARSNTEAFF.